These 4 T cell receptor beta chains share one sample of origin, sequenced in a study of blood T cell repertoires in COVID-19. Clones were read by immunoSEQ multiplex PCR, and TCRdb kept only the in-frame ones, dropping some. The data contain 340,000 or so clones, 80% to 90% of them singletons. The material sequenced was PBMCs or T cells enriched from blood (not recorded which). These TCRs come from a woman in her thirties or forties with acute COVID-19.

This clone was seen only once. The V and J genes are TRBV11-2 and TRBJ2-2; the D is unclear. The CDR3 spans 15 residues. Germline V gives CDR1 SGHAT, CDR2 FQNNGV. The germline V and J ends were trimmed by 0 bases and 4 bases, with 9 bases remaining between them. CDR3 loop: CASSLEAQRTGELFF. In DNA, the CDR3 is TGTGCCAGCAGCTTAGAGGCTCAGCGCACCGGGGAGCTGTTTTTT.

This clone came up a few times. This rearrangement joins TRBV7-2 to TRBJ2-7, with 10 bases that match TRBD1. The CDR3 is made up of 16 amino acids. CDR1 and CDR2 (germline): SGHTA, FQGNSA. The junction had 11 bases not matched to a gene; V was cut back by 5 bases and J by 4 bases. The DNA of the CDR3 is TGTGCCAGCAGCCCAGTACCGGGACAGGGGTCGTACGAGCAGTACTTC. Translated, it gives CASSPVPGQGSYEQYF.

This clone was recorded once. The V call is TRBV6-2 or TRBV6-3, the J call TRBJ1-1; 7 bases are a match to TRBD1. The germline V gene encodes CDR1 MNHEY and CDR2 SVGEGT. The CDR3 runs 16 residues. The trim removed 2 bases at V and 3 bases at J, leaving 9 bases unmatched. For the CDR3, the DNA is TGTGCCAGCAGTTACATTAGGGGGCAGGTCGACACTGAAGCTTTCTTT. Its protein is CASSYIRGQVDTEAFF.

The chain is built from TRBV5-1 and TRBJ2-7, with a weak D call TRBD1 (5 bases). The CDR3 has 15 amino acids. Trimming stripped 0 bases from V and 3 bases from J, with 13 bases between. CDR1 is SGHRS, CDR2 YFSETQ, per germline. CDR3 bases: TGCGCCAGCAGCTTGGCAGGGAATCTTGGCTACGAGCAGTACTTC. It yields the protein CASSLAGNLGYEQYF. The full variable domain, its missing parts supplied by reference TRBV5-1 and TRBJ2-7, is KAGVTQTPRYLIKTRGQQVTLSCSPISGHRSVSWYQQTPGQGLQFLFEYFSETQRNKGNFPGRFSGRQFSNSRSEMNVSTLELGDSALYLCASSLAGNLGYEQYFGPGTRLTVT.